This TCR beta chain was sequenced in a study of early T cells in non-severe SARS-CoV-2 infection. On this clonotype: Its antigen is unknown.

In the library, individual cDNA molecules carried attached unique molecular identifiers. Each CDR3 protein gets one entry after TCRdb re-called the 5' RACE reads with MiXCR. The sample consists of approximately 50,000 distinct CDR3 sequences, around 8% of them appearing once. The study, taken as a whole, reports: The study's VDJdb matching favored anti-spike CD8 responses and missed private and CD4 specificities.

Sequenced input: whole blood. The TCR comes from an adult who was a healthcare worker with PCR-confirmed SARS-CoV-2 infection or an uninfected control (not recorded which).

Written as DNA, the CDR3 is TGCGCCAGTGCTGGACAGGGGGCATCTGGTGAGCAGTTCTTC. Its translation: CASAGQGASGEQFF. The V call is TRBV5-1, the J call TRBJ2-1, with 11 bases that match TRBD1. From germline, CDR1 is SGHRS and CDR2 YFSETQ. J gave up 9 bases and V 8 bases, and 10 bases lay outside the gene matches. The CDR3 runs to 14 residues.